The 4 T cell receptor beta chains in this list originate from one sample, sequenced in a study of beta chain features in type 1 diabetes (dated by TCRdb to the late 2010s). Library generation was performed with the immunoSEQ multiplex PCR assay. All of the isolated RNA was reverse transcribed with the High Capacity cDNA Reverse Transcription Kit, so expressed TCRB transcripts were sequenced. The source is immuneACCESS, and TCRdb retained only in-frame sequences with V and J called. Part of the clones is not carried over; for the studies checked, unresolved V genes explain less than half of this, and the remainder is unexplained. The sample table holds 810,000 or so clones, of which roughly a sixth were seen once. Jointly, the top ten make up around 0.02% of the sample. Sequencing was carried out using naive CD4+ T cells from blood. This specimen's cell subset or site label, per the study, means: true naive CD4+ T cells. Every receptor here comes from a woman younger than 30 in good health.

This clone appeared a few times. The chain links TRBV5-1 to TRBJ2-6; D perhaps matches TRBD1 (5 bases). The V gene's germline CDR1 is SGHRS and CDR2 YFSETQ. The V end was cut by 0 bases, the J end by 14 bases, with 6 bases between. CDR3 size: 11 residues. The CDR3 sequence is CASSLEGILTF. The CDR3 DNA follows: TGCGCCAGCAGCTTGGAGGGGATCCTGACTTTC.

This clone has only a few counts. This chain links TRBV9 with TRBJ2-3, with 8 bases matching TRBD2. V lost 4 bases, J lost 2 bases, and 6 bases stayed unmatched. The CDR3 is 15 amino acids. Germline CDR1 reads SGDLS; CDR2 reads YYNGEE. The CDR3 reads CASSPSGRTTDTQYF. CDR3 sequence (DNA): TGTGCCAGCAGCCCGAGCGGGAGAACCACAGATACGCAGTATTTT.

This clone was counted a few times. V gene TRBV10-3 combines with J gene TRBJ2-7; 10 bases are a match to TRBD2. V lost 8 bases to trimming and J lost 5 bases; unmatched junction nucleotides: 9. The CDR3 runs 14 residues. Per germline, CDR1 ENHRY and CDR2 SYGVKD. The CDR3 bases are TGTGCCATCTCGGCTAGCGGGAGTTCCGACGAGCAGTACTTC. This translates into CAISASGSSDEQYF.

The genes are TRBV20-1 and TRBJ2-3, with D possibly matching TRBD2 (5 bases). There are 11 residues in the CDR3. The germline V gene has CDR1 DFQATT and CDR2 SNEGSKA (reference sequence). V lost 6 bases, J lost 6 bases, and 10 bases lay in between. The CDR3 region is CSAYEGDTQYF. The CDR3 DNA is TGCAGTGCCTACGAGGGTGATACGCAGTATTTT.